The T cell receptor beta chain described here comes from a study of blood T cell repertoires in COVID-19. Study context: PBMCs, B-cell-depleted T cells, or T cells were the source of the cDNA or gDNA that made up the material.

This CDR3 contains 13 residues. The V end was cut by 8 bases, the J end by 5 bases, with 13 bases between. CDR1 and CDR2 from the germline V gene are SGHRS and YFSETQ. As handled by the study authors: Estimation of nucleated cell counts was performed using reference gene primer amplification. Here immunoSEQ multiplex PCR was the method, and the copy in TCRdb shows in-frame clones only, minus some. The DNA was the basis for D and trimming; V, J and clone size are from that table. In the table there are roughly 670,000 clones, 85% to 90% of which are singletons. Sample: peripheral blood. The TCR was taken from a woman under 30 with acute or convalescent COVID-19. The chain recombines TRBV5-1 with TRBJ1-4; possible D gene TRBD1, 5 bases. DNA for the CDR3: TGCGCCAGTCAATTGGAGGGGAATGAAAAACTGTTTTTT. Its protein product is CASQLEGNEKLFF.